This is a list of T cell receptor beta chains from one sample in a study of blood T cell repertoires in COVID-19. This table comes from immunoSEQ multiplex PCR, and its TCRdb copy is limited to in-frame clones, with some not included. Of approximately 120,000 clones listed, approximately 74% are singletons. The sequenced material came from peripheral blood. The receptors stem from a man at least 80 years old with COVID-19, enrolled during active disease. CDR3s include the opening cysteine and the closing phenylalanine or tryptophan. A D gene is named only where the DNA matches it firmly. Not all rows give a size; the values are once, few, many and, for expanded clones, a class.

TRBJ2-1	TRBV30	-	-	TGTGCCTGGAGTAAAGTCAGCTACAATGAGCAGTTCTTC	CAWSKVSYNEQFF
TRBJ2-1	TRBV24-1	-	few	TGTGCCACCAGTAAGGGGAACTCCTACAATGAGCAGTTCTTC	CATSKGNSYNEQFF
TRBJ2-3	TRBV29-1	TRBD2	-	TGCAGCCCCCCTAGCGGCAGCACAGATACGCAGTATTTT	CSPPSGSTDTQYF
TRBJ1-5	TRBV2	-	-	TGTGCCAGCAGCCCTATTGAGAGAAATCAGCCCCAGCATTTT	CASSPIERNQPQHF
TRBJ1-2	TRBV6-1	-	many	TGTGCCAGCAGTGAAGGGGGCGAGTTCTATGGCTACACCTTC	CASSEGGEFYGYTF
TRBJ2-2	TRBV9	TRBD2	few	TGTGCCAGCACCAGACTAGCGGGAGCACGGACCGGGGAGCTGTTTTTT	CASTRLAGARTGELFF
TRBJ2-1	TRBV21-1	-	few	TGTGCCAGCAGGGGCAGGCTATACAATGAGCAGTTCTTC	CASRGRLYNEQFF
TRBJ2-3	TRBV5-4	-	-	TGTGCCAGCAGCGGGGTTACTCGGGGGACGGGTACGCAGTATTTT	CASSGVTRGTGTQYF
TRBJ2-4	TRBV5-4	-	few	TGTGCCAGCAGCCCTCGGGAAGCCAAAAACATTCAGTACTTC	CASSPREAKNIQYF
TRBJ2-7	TRBV10-2	-	-	TGCGCCAGCAGTGAGCCGCGGCGGGGATCCTACGAGCAGTACTTC	CASSEPRRGSYEQYF
TRBJ1-2	TRBV5-5	-	-	TGTGCCAGCAGCACGGACAGAGAGAACTATGGCTACACCTTC	CASSTDRENYGYTF
TRBJ1-2	TRBV29-1	-	-	TGCAGCGTTGAAGATGGACACAGTGGCTATGGCTACACCTTC	CSVEDGHSGYGYTF
TRBJ1-1	TRBV29-1	TRBD1	few	TGCAGCGGTGGACAGGAGAACACTGAAGCTTTCTTT	CSGGQENTEAFF
TRBJ2-1	TRBV4-1	-	-	TGCGCCAGCAGCCAACAGAGAGGGTACAATGAGCAGTTCTTC	CASSQQRGYNEQFF
TRBJ2-1	TRBV19	TRBD1	-	TGTGCCAGTAGTCGGACAGGGGGCTTCTACAATGAGCAGTTCTTC	CASSRTGGFYNEQFF
TRBJ2-5	TRBV7-8	TRBD2	-	TGTGCCAGCAGCCGAGGGACTAGCACGCAAGAGACCCAGTACTTC	CASSRGTSTQETQYF
TRBJ2-5	TRBV15	TRBD2	-	TGTGCCACCAGCACTAGGGGACTAGCGGGAGAGACCCAGTACTTC	CATSTRGLAGETQYF
TRBJ2-3	TRBV5-6	-	-	TGTGCCAGCAGCCCCATCACGAGGCCCCCTACAGATACGCAGTATTTT	CASSPITRPPTDTQYF
TRBJ1-5	TRBV9	-	few	TGTGCCAGCAGTTCGGGGCAGGGAGGAAGTCAGCCCCAGCATTTT	CASSSGQGGSQPQHF
TRBJ2-2	TRBV5-4	TRBD1	few	TGTGCCAGCAGCTCAGGACAGGTTGCGAACACCGGGGAGCTGTTTTTT	CASSSGQVANTGELFF
TRBJ2-1	TRBV28	TRBD1	few	TGTGCCAGCAGGAAAGACAGGGGGGTGCGTAACAATGAGCAGTTCTTC	CASRKDRGVRNNEQFF
TRBJ1-4	TRBV6-6	-	-	TGTGCCAGCAGGGTGGCGGGACCTCTGTTTTTT	CASRVAGPLFF
TRBJ2-4	TRBV28	TRBD1	-	TGTGCCAGCAGTCCCTTAACAGGGGGCGTACCCAAAAACATTCAGTACTTC	CASSPLTGGVPKNIQYF
TRBJ2-7	TRBV5-1	TRBD1	-	TGCGCCAGCAGCTTAATGGGCGGGACAGGGACCCACGAGCAGTACTTC	CASSLMGGTGTHEQYF
TRBJ1-1	TRBV19	-	-	TGTGCCAGTAGTCTCCCACGACAGGATCTTGAAGCTTTCTTT	CASSLPRQDLEAFF
TRBJ1-2	TRBV30	TRBD1	-	TGTGCCTGGAATGAAGGGACAGGGATTGGGCTCTTC	CAWNEGTGIGLF
TRBJ2-1	TRBV24-1	-	-	TGTGCCACCAGGGCTGGCGGAGTAAACAATGAGCAGTTCTTC	CATRAGGVNNEQFF
TRBJ2-1	TRBV6-5	TRBD2	-	TGTGCCAGCACTCAAATAGCGGGAGGTAGGAATGAGCAGTTCTTC	CASTQIAGGRNEQFF
TRBJ2-5	TRBV25-1	-	-	TGTGCCAGCAGTCCTCTTACTAGTAAGGCAGAGACCCAGTACTTC	CASSPLTSKAETQYF
TRBJ1-2	TRBV2	TRBD1	-	TGTGCCAGCAGCCAGGACAGGGACTATGGCTACACCTTC	CASSQDRDYGYTF
TRBJ2-1	TRBV7-9	TRBD2	-	TGTGCCAGCAGCTTCCCCATAGCGGGAGGATTTAATGAGCAGTTCTTC	CASSFPIAGGFNEQFF
TRBJ2-3	TRBV20-1	TRBD2	-	TGCAGTGCTAGTAAGCGGGAGGAGACAGATACGCAGTATTTT	CSASKREETDTQYF
TRBJ2-7	TRBV6-5	-	-	TGTGCCAGCAGCCGGGGGGACACTTCCTACGAGCAGTACTTC	CASSRGDTSYEQYF
TRBJ1-1	TRBV19	TRBD1	-	TGTGCCAGTAGGTTTGCAGGGGGTAAGAACACTGAAGCTTTCTTT	CASRFAGGKNTEAFF
TRBJ2-7	TRBV29-1	TRBD1	-	TGCAGCGTTGCGGACAGGGGTGACGAGCAGTACTTC	CSVADRGDEQYF
TRBJ1-1	TRBV15	-	-	TGTGCCACCAGCAGAAGGGGAAACACTGAAGCTTTCTTT	CATSRRGNTEAFF
TRBJ1-4	TRBV7-5	-	-	TGTGCCAGAAGCCCCACCGGACAGGTTGCGACGGCTAATGAAAAACTGTTTTTT	CARSPTGQVATANEKLFF
TRBJ2-3	TRBV6-2/TRBV6-3	TRBD2	-	TGTGCCAGCAGTCCCTATAGGACTAGCGGGAGTACAGATACGCAGTATTTT	CASSPYRTSGSTDTQYF
TRBJ1-5	TRBV19	-	-	TGTGCCAGTAGTGTGGGACCGGGGGGCAGCAATCAGCCCCAGCATTTT	CASSVGPGGSNQPQHF
TRBJ2-1	TRBV7-8	-	-	TGTGCCAGCAGCTTAAGTTCCAGGGGCGGTGAGCAGTTCTTC	CASSLSSRGGEQFF
TRBJ1-1	TRBV29-1	-	-	TGCAGCGGTATACAGGGAGATAACACTGAAGCTTTCTTT	CSGIQGDNTEAFF
TRBJ2-7	TRBV5-3	TRBD1	-	TGTGCCAGAAGCTTGGACCACGGACAGGAGAGCTCCTACGAGCAGTACTTC	CARSLDHGQESSYEQYF
TRBJ1-5	TRBV28	-	-	TGTGCCAGCACTATTAGCAATCAGCCCCAGCATTTT	CASTISNQPQHF
TRBJ2-4	TRBV10-3	TRBD2	once	TGTGCCGCTTCCGGGACTAGTGGGCCCAAAAACATTCAGTACTTC	CAASGTSGPKNIQYF
TRBJ1-3	TRBV6-5	-	-	TGTGCCAGCAGTTACGGGCAACTCTCTGGAAACACCATATATTTT	CASSYGQLSGNTIYF
TRBJ2-1	TRBV6-5	-	-	TGTGCCAGCAGGACGCGGGATAATGAGCAGTTCTTC	CASRTRDNEQFF
TRBJ2-3	TRBV7-9	TRBD2	-	TGTGCCAGCAGCTTAGGCTTTGGCGGGAGCAGCACAGATACGCAGTATTTT	CASSLGFGGSSTDTQYF
TRBJ2-7	TRBV3-1/TRBV3-2	-	-	TGTGCCAGCAGCCAAACTCGATCCGGGGAGCAGTACTTC	CASSQTRSGEQYF
TRBJ1-1	TRBV19	TRBD1	-	TGTGCCAGTAGTCCGACAGGGTGGCACACTGAAGCTTTCTTT	CASSPTGWHTEAFF
TRBJ1-6	TRBV27	TRBD1	-	TGTGCCAGCAGTTCCGGGACAGCCGGCAGTTCACCCCTCCACTTT	CASSSGTAGSSPLHF
TRBJ1-4	TRBV7-2	-	-	TGTGCCAGCAGCTTCAGGGGAGAGGAAAAACTGTTTTTT	CASSFRGEEKLFF
TRBJ2-1	TRBV6-2/TRBV6-3	-	-	TGTGCCAGCAGTTTAAGGGCAGGGATCGATGAGCAGTTCTTC	CASSLRAGIDEQFF
TRBJ2-7	TRBV11-2	TRBD2	-	TGTGCCAGCAGCTTAGAAGGGGCTAGCGGGAGTTTTTCCTCCTACGAGCAGTACTTC	CASSLEGASGSFSSYEQYF
TRBJ2-7	TRBV27	TRBD2	-	TGTGCCAGCAGTCCCAGACTAGCGGGAGTGTCCGAGCAGTACTTC	CASSPRLAGVSEQYF
TRBJ2-5	TRBV5-8	-	-	TGTGCCAGCAGCCGAGGCGGGAAGTATCAAGAGACCCAGTACTTC	CASSRGGKYQETQYF